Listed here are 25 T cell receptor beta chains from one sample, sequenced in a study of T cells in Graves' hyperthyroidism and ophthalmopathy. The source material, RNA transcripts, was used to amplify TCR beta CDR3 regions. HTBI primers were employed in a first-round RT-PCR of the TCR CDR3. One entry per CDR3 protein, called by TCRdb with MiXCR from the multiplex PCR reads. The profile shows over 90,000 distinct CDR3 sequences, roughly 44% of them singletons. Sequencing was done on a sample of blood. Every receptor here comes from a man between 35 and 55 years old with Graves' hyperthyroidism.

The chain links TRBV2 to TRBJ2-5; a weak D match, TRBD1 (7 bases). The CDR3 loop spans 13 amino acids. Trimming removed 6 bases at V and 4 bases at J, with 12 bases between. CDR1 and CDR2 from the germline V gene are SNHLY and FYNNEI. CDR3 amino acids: CASSRQGGETQYF. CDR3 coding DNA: TGTGCCAGCAGCAGACAGGGAGGAGAGACCCAGTACTTC.

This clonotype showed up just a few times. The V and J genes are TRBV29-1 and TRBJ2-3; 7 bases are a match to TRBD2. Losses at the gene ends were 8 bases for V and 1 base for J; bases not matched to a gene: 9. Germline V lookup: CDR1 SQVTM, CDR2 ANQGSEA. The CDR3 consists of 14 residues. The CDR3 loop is CSLDLGRGTDTQYF. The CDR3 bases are TGCAGCTTAGATTTGGGGAGGGGCACAGATACGCAGTATTTT.

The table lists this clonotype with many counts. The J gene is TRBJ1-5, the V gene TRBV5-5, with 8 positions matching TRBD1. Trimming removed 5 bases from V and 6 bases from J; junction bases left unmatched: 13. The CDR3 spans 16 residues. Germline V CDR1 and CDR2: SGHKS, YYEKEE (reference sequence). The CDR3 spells CASSWVAGGFGQPQHF. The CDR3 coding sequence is TGTGCCAGCAGTTGGGTGGCAGGGGGCTTCGGTCAGCCCCAGCATTTT.

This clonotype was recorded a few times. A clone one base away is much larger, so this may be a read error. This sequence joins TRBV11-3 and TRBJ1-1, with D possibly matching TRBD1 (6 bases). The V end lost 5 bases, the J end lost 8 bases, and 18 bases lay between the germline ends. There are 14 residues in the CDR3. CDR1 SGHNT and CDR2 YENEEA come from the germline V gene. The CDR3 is CASSVGTNGMEAFF. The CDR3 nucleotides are TGTGCCAGCAGCGTAGGGACAAACGGTATGGAAGCTTTCTTT.

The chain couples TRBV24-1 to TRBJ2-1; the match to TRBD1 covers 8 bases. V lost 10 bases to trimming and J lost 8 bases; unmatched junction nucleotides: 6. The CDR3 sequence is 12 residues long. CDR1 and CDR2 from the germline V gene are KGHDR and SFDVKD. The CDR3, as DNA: TGTGCCACTGTACAGGGGGTCGATGAGCAGTTCTTC. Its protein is CATVQGVDEQFF.

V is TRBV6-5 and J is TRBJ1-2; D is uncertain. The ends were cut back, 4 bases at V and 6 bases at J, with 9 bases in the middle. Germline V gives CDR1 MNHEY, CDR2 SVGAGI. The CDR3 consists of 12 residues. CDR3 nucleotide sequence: TGTGCCAGCAGTTCCGCCCCGGATGGCTACACCTTC. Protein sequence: CASSSAPDGYTF.

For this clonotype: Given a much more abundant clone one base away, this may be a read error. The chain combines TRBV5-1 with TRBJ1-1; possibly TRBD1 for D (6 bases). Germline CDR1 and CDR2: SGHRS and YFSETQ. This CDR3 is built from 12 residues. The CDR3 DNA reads TGCGCCGGCAGCTTGTTACAGGGCCAAGCTTTCTTT. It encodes CAGSLLQGQAFF.

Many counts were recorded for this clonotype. The CDR3 nucleotides read TGTGCCAGCAGTTTCCCGCTAGCGTCCGTGTGGGAGCAGTACTTC. Translating it yields CASSFPLASVWEQYF. The chain carries TRBV28 and TRBJ2-7; D perhaps matches TRBD2 (6 bases). V was pared by 3 bases and J by 7 bases, with 19 bases between. Germline CDR1 MDHEN, CDR2 SYDVKM. This CDR3 has 15 residues. Filled out from reference TRBV28 and TRBJ2-7, the complete variable domain reads DVKVTQSSRYLVKRTGEKVFLECVQDMDHENMFWYRQDPGLGLRLIYFSYDVKMKEKGDIPEGYSVSREKKERFSLILESASTNQTSMYLCASSFPLASVWEQYFGPGTRLTVT.

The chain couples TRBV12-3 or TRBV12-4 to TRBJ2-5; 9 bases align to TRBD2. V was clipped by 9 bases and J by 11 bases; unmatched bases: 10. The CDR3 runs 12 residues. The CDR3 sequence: CARGEREDVQYF. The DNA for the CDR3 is TGTGCCAGGGGGGAGCGGGAGGATGTTCAGTACTTC.

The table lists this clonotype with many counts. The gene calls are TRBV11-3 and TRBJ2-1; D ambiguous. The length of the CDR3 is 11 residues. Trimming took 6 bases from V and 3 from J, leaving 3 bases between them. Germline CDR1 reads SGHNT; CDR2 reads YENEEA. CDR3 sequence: CASRNYNEQFF. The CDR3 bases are TGTGCCAGCAGGAACTACAATGAGCAGTTCTTC.

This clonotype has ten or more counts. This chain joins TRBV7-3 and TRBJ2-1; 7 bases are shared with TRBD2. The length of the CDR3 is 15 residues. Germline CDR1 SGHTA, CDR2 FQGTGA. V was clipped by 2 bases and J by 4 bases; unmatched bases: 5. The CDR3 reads CASSLGLAEYNEQFF. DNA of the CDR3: TGTGCCAGCAGCTTAGGGCTAGCGGAGTACAATGAGCAGTTCTTC.

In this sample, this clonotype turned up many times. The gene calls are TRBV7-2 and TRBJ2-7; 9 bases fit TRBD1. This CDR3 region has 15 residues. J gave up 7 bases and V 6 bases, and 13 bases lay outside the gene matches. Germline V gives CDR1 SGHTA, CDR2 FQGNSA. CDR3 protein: CASSYAGQGTGEQYF. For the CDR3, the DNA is TGTGCCAGCAGTTATGCTGGACAGGGGACGGGTGAGCAGTACTTC.

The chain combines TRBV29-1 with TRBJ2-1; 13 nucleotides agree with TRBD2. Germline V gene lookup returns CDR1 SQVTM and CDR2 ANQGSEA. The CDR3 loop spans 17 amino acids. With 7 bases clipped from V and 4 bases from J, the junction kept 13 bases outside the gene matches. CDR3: CSADPYRTSGRYNEQFF. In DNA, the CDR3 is TGCAGCGCCGATCCCTACCGGACTAGCGGGAGATACAATGAGCAGTTCTTC.

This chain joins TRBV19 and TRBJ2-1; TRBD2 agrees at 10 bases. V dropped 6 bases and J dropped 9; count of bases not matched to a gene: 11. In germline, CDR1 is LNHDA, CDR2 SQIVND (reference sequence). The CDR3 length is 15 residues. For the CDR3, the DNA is TGTGCCAGTAGCAAAGGACTAGCGGCGTCCAGTGAGCAGTTCTTC. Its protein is CASSKGLAASSEQFF.

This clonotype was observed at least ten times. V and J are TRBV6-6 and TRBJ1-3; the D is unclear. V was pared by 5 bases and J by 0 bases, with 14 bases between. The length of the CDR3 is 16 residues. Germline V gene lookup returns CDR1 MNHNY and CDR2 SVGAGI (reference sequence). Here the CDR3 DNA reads TGTGCCAGCAGTCCCCCCGGCAGAAGCTCTGGAAACACCATATATTTT. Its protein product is CASSPPGRSSGNTIYF.

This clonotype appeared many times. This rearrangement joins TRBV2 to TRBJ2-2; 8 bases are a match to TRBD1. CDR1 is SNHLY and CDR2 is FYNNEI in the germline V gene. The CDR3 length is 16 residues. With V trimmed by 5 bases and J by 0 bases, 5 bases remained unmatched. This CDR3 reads CASSKDRGANTGELFF. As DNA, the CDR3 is TGTGCCAGCAGTAAAGACAGGGGAGCGAACACCGGGGAGCTGTTTTTT.

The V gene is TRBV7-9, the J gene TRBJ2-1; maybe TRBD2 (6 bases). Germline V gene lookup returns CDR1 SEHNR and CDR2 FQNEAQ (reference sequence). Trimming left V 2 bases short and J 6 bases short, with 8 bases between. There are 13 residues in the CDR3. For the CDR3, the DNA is TGTGCCAGCAGCTTAATCGGGGGCAATGAGCAGTTCTTC. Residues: CASSLIGGNEQFF.

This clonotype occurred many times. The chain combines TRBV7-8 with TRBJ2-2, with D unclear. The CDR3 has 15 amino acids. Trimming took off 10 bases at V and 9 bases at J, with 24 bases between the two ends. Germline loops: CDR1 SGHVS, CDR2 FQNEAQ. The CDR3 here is CATEPETAVTRELFF. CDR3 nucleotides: TGTGCCACTGAACCCGAGACCGCCGTTACCCGGGAGCTGTTTTTT.

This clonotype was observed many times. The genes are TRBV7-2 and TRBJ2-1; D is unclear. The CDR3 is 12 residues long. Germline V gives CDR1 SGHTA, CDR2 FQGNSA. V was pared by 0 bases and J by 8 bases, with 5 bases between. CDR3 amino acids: CASSLALYEQFF. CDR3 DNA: TGTGCCAGCAGCTTAGCGCTTTATGAGCAGTTCTTC.

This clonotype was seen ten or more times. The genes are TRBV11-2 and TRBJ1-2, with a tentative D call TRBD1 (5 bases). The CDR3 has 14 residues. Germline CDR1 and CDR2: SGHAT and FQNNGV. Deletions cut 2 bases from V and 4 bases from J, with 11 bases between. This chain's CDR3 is CASSLLGQSYGYTF. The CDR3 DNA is TGTGCCAGCAGCTTACTGGGGCAGTCCTATGGCTACACCTTC.

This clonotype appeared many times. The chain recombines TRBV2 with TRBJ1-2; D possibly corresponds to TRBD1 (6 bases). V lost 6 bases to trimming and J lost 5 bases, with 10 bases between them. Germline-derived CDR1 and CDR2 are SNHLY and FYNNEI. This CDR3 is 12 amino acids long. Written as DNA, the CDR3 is TGTGCCAGCAGGGACAGAAGTTATGGCTACACCTTC. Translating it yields CASRDRSYGYTF.

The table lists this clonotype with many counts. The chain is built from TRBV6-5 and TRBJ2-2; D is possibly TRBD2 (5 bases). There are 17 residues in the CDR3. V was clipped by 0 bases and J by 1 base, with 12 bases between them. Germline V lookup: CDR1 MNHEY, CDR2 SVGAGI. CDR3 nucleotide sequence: TGTGCCAGCAGTTACTCGGCTAGCTCCTTGAACACCGGGGAGCTGTTTTTT. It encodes CASSYSASSLNTGELFF.

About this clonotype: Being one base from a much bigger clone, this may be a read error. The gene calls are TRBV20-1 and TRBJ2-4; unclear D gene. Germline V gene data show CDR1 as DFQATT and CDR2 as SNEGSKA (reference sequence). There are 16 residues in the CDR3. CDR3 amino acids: CRATNTLHGAKNIQYF. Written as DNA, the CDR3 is TGCCGTGCTACGAATACCCTTCACGGAGCCAAAAACATTCAGTACTTC.

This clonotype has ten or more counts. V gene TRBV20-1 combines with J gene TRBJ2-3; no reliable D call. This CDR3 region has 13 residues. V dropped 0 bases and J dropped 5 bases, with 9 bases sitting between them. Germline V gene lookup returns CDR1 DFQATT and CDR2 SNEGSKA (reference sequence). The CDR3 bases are TGCAGTGCTAGAGACCCCCGGTTAGATACGCAGTATTTT. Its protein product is CSARDPRLDTQYF.

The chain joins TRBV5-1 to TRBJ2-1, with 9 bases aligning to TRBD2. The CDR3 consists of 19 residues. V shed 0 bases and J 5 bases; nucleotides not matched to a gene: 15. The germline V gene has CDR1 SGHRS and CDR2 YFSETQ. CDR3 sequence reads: CASSLVGRAGGPLDNEQFF. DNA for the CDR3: TGCGCCAGCAGCTTGGTGGGTAGAGCGGGAGGACCCCTGGACAATGAGCAGTTCTTC.